This TCR beta chain was sequenced for a study of T-cell memory formation after mild COVID-19. Study-wide results and caveats: Clones that shrank (day 15 to 85) were balanced CD4/CD8, whereas later expanders leaned CD4+. Memory sampled before infection contained some responding clones, suggesting cross-reactive memory joined.

As regards this clonotype: Its specificity is not known.

CDR1 SGDLS and CDR2 YYNGEE come from the germline V gene. CDR3 length equals 17 residues. V lost 3 bases, J lost 1 base, and 5 bases stayed unmatched. The 5'RACE method, run with constant-segment primers, produced TCR alpha and TCR beta cDNA libraries (carrying sample barcodes and UMIs). TCRdb ran MiXCR on the 5' RACE reads and lists one entry per CDR3 protein. This table has about 350,000 distinct CDR3 sequences, roughly 15% appearing once. The chain employs TRBV9 and TRBJ2-5; TRBD2 aligns across 14 bases. The sequenced sample consisted of PBMCs or a T cell subset sorted from them (not recorded which). The sequence derives from a man younger than 35 who had mild COVID-19 (a few samples of this study predate the infection). Cell type and time point are not known. The CDR3 DNA reads as TGTGCCAGCAGCGCAGGGACTAGCGGGGGCCGCCAAGAGACCCAGTACTTC. Translated: CASSAGTSGGRQETQYF.